The 15 T cell receptor beta chains below were found in one sample sequenced in a study of T cells in Graves' hyperthyroidism and ophthalmopathy. From RNA transcripts, TCR beta CDR3 regions were amplified. The primer set for the first-round RT-PCR of the TCR CDR3 was HTBI. TCRdb used MiXCR to reprocess the multiplex PCR reads, holding one entry per CDR3 protein. The repertoire has a few hundred thousand distinct CDR3 sequences, around 15% of them found once; the top ten carry over 30%. Sample: blood. The receptor set was obtained from a woman aged 45-65 years with Graves' hyperthyroidism that later progressed to Graves' ophthalmopathy.

This clonotype has just a few counts. The genes are TRBV20-1 and TRBJ2-1; 12 bases align to TRBD2. Trimming at V came to 6 bases and at J to 4 bases, leaving 13 bases not matched to a gene. The CDR3 spans 17 residues. Per the germline V gene, CDR1 is DFQATT and CDR2 is SNEGSKA (reference sequence). CDR3 sequence reads: CSAPPLAGGPEYNEQFF. DNA for the CDR3: TGCAGTGCCCCACCGCTAGCGGGAGGGCCGGAATACAATGAGCAGTTCTTC.

This clonotype appeared a few times. This chain links TRBV27 with TRBJ2-1, with a tentative D call TRBD1 (6 bases). The V gene's germline CDR1 is MNHEY and CDR2 SMNVEV (reference sequence). V gave up 6 bases and J gave up 7 bases, with 16 bases separating them. This CDR3 region has 14 residues. The CDR3: CASSQLGTRNEQFF. DNA of the CDR3: TGTGCCAGCAGCCAGTTGGGGACACGGAATGAGCAGTTCTTC.

As regards this clonotype: A much larger clonotype is one base distant, so this may be a read error. The chain uses TRBV18 and TRBJ2-7; possible D gene TRBD1, 6 bases. Germline CDR1 KGHSH, CDR2 LQKENI. The CDR3 spans 15 residues. The CDR3 DNA reads as TGTGCCAGCTCACCCAGGGGTAGTGGCTCCTACGAGCAGCACTTC. Translation gives CASSPRGSGSYEQHF.

This clonotype has a count of ten or more. This chain links TRBV29-1 with TRBJ1-1; D gene unclear. With 4 bases removed from V and 0 bases from J, the gap between germline ends came to 6 bases. Germline-derived CDR1 and CDR2 are SQVTM and ANQGSEA. The CDR3 runs 12 residues. The CDR3 loop reads CSVGSLNTEAFF. CDR3 DNA: TGCAGCGTTGGTTCCCTGAACACTGAAGCTTTCTTT.

This clonotype was seen at least ten times. The chain carries TRBV28 and TRBJ2-1, with D possibly matching TRBD2 (6 bases). The CDR3 consists of 14 residues. V lost 6 bases to trimming and J lost 0 bases, with 9 bases between them. The V gene's germline CDR1 is MDHEN and CDR2 SYDVKM. CDR3 in amino acids: CASRRGSSYNEQFF. The CDR3 DNA reads TGTGCCAGCAGGCGGGGAAGCTCCTACAATGAGCAGTTCTTC.

At least ten counts were recorded for this clonotype. J is TRBJ2-2 and V is TRBV7-8; either TRBD1 or TRBD2 may fit D (5 bases each). The CDR3 spans 13 residues. The germline V gene encodes CDR1 SGHVS and CDR2 FQNEAQ. Trimming removed 5 bases from V and 6 bases from J, with 10 bases in between. DNA of the CDR3: TGTGCCAGCAGCCTGGGGGTGTCCGGGGAGCTGTTTTTT. Protein: CASSLGVSGELFF.

This clonotype has ten or more counts. This sequence joins TRBV2 and TRBJ2-5; no reliable D call. This CDR3 has 11 residues. The germline V and J ends were trimmed by 11 bases and 6 bases, with 13 bases remaining between them. Germline lookup yields CDR1 SNHLY and CDR2 FYNNEI. The DNA for the CDR3 is TGTGCCTGCTCGGTAAAAAAGACCCAGTACTTC. This gives the protein CACSVKKTQYF.

This clonotype was detected many times. The chain uses TRBV28 and TRBJ2-4; tentatively, D is TRBD2 (6 bases). The germline CDR1 and CDR2 sequences are MDHEN and SYDVKM. The V end lost 3 bases, the J end lost 3 bases, and 12 bases lay between the germline ends. This CDR3 has 15 residues. The CDR3: CASSFGGIGKNIQYF. Written as DNA, the CDR3 is TGTGCCAGCAGTTTCGGAGGGATCGGCAAAAACATTCAGTACTTC.

In its sample, this clonotype was seen many times. This chain uses TRBV19 with TRBJ1-4; D is unresolved. This CDR3 has 17 amino acids. Germline CDR1 and CDR2: LNHDA and SQIVND (reference sequence). V dropped 3 bases and J dropped 8 bases, with 22 bases sitting between them. The CDR3 spells CASSIRVGPSTGEKLFF. The DNA of the CDR3 is TGTGCCAGTAGTATTCGGGTCGGACCCTCGACGGGGGAAAAACTGTTTTTT.

This clonotype has a count of ten or more. The V gene is TRBV5-1, the J gene TRBJ2-7; D gene ambiguous. This CDR3 comprises 14 residues. Germline values: CDR1 SGHRS, CDR2 YFSETQ. With 4 bases removed from V and 0 bases from J, the gap between germline ends came to 11 bases. The DNA of the CDR3 is TGCGCCAGCAGCAAAGAAGGCCTCTCCTACGAGCAGTACTTC. Amino acids: CASSKEGLSYEQYF.

This clonotype has at least ten counts. The V call is TRBV18, the J call TRBJ1-1; D not resolved. Looked up from germline, CDR1 is KGHSH and CDR2 is LQKENI. This CDR3 contains 13 residues. V lost 1 base, J lost 1 base, and 4 bases lay in between. CDR3 residues: CASSPLPNTEAFF. DNA for the CDR3: TGTGCCAGCTCACCACTACCGAACACTGAAGCTTTCTTT. The full variable domain, with the rest looked up from reference TRBV18 and TRBJ1-1, is NAGVMQNPRHLVRRRGQEARLRCSPMKGHSHVYWYRQLPEEGLKFMVYLQKENIIDESGMPKERFSAEFPKEGPSILRIQQVVRGDSAAYFCASSPLPNTEAFFGQGTRLTVV.

At least ten counts were recorded for this clonotype. The rearrangement uses TRBV5-1 and TRBJ2-1; D may correspond to TRBD1 or TRBD2 (6 bases each). The V end was cut by 4 bases, the J end by 4 bases, with 15 bases between. Germline V gene data show CDR1 as SGHRS and CDR2 as YFSETQ. The CDR3 length is 15 residues. The CDR3 DNA follows: TGCGCCAGCAGCCTCGGGAAGGGGGGATACAATGAGCAGTTCTTC. It encodes CASSLGKGGYNEQFF.

The table lists this clonotype with a few counts. The chain links TRBV20-1 to TRBJ1-4, with 8 bases that match TRBD1. This CDR3 region has 13 residues. Germline V CDR1 and CDR2: DFQATT, SNEGSKA (reference sequence). J lost 8 bases, V lost 3 bases, and 5 bases had no gene match. CDR3 nucleotide sequence: TGCAGTGCTAGGACAGGGGTAATCGAAAAACTGTTTTTT. Translating gives CSARTGVIEKLFF.

This clonotype was recorded many times. The J gene is TRBJ2-4, the V gene TRBV2, with D perhaps TRBD1 (5 bases). Germline CDR1 reads SNHLY; CDR2 reads FYNNEI. The CDR3 has 11 amino acids. Trimming stripped 3 bases from V and 13 bases from J, with 10 bases between. The CDR3 spells CASSELREQYF. The CDR3 DNA is TGTGCCAGCAGTGAGCTCAGGGAACAGTACTTC.

This rearrangement joins TRBV28 to TRBJ2-7; D remains ambiguous. CDR1 and CDR2 from the germline V gene are MDHEN and SYDVKM. V dropped 7 bases and J dropped 2 bases, with 12 bases sitting between them. CDR3 size: 13 residues. DNA for the CDR3: TGTGCCAGCACTATCAGCAGAACCTACGAGCAGTACTTC. It is translated as CASTISRTYEQYF.